This T cell receptor (beta chain) was captured by sequencing in a study of blood T cell repertoires in COVID-19. In the study overall: Material from acute and convalescent COVID-19 was sourced from the United States, Italy and Spain. PBMCs, B-cell-depleted T cells, or T cells provided the cDNA or gDNA that made up the material.

The CDR3 spans 14 residues. The ends were cut back, 7 bases at V and 4 bases at J, with 16 bases in the middle. Germline assignment: CDR1 MDHEN and CDR2 SYDVKM. Assay: immunoSEQ multiplex PCR; the TCRdb copy retains only in-frame clones and omits some. The sample yields about 49,000 clones, 77% seen once. The chain joins TRBV28 to TRBJ1-2; D gene ambiguous. Sequencing used peripheral blood. This receptor was obtained from a man in his 70s with active or convalescent COVID-19. CDR3 DNA: TGTGCCAGCACCCTTGTCGGGGTTACCTATGGCTACACCTTC. Its translation is CASTLVGVTYGYTF.